This T cell receptor beta chain is drawn from a study of beta chain features in type 1 diabetes. General study findings and limits: An over-representation of cells with high TCR expression could result from cDNA sequencing. Moderately but significantly shorter TCRB CDR3s were found in Type 1 diabetes patients in all four CD4+ subsets. Patients' naive, central memory and Treg TCRB repertoires seemed closer to one another than those of healthy donors.

Regarding this clone: Its antigen is unknown.

Expressed TCRB transcripts were sequenced because the entire RNA isolate underwent reverse transcription. Generated by immunoSEQ multiplex PCR, the TCRdb table keeps only in-frame clones and is missing some. The sample has roughly 24,000 clones, around 57% seen once. The CDR3 spans 14 residues. With 2 bases removed from V and 6 bases from J, the gap between germline ends came to 11 bases. CDR1 is SNHLY, CDR2 FYNNEI, per germline. The sequence derives from a man between 18 and 35 years old with type 1 diabetes. The chain employs TRBV2 and TRBJ1-5; D possibly corresponds to TRBD1 (5 bases). Sequencing was performed on stem cell memory CD4+ T cells from blood. CDR3 nucleotides: TGTGCCAGCAGTGAATGGGCAGGGCGTCAGCCCCAGCATTTT. Protein product: CASSEWAGRQPQHF.